The 17 T cell receptor beta chains given below trace back to one sample, sequenced in a study of cytomegalovirus exposure and HLA in healthy donors. Both 60 Vbeta primers and 13 Jbeta primers went into the PCR. Generated by immunoSEQ multiplex PCR, the TCRdb table keeps only in-frame clones and is missing some. Of about 150,000 clones listed, about four fifths are singletons. The sample comprised PBMCs. Receptors were obtained from a man aged 50 to 60 in good health and CMV-seropositive.

The V call is TRBV5-1, the J call TRBJ2-3; 7 bases match TRBD1. CDR1 and CDR2 (germline): SGHRS, YFSETQ. The CDR3 has 17 residues. Unmatched junction bases numbered 11, after V lost 4 bases and J lost 0 bases. The CDR3 nucleotides are TGCGCCAGCAGCATGTGGACCGGGACAGCTAGCACAGATACGCAGTATTTT. Protein sequence: CASSMWTGTASTDTQYF.

This chain links TRBV4-2 with TRBJ2-7; D may be TRBD2 (7 bases). In germline, CDR1 is LGHNA, CDR2 YNFKEQ. The ends were cut back, 3 bases at V and 1 base at J, with 16 bases in the middle. CDR3 length: 16 residues. CDR3 DNA sequence: TGTGCCAGCAGCCATGGGGGGGGCGGCCTATCCTACGAGCAGTACTTC. It specifies CASSHGGGGLSYEQYF.

The chain couples TRBV6-5 to TRBJ1-2; 8 bases align to TRBD1. The CDR3 covers 15 residues. Germline CDR1 MNHEY, CDR2 SVGAGI. Trimming at V came to 0 bases and at J to 3 bases, leaving 3 bases not matched to a gene. The CDR3 DNA reads TGTGCCAGCAGTTACTCTACAGGGGGGCACTATGGCTACACCTTC. It yields the protein CASSYSTGGHYGYTF.

About this clone: Germline is not matched at one junction end, which may reflect a read error. J is TRBJ2-3 and V is TRBV7-9; D possibly corresponds to TRBD1 (6 bases). Germline assignment: CDR1 SEHNR and CDR2 FQNEAQ (reference sequence). This CDR3 spans 17 amino acids. CDR3 amino acids: CSSSLSLGRGSTDTQYF. CDR3 nucleotides: TGTTCCAGCAGCTTATCCCTTGGCAGGGGAAGCACAGATACGCAGTATTTT.

The chain has TRBV5-1 and TRBJ2-1; TRBD2 matches at 15 bases. The ends lost 4 bases at V and 6 bases at J; junction bases unmatched: 8. CDR3 length equals 17 residues. Germline CDR1 and CDR2: SGHRS and YFSETQ. CDR3: CASSLEPGLAGGNEQFF. The CDR3 region has the DNA TGCGCCAGCAGCCTTGAACCGGGACTAGCGGGAGGCAATGAGCAGTTCTTC.

The gene calls are TRBV6-1 and TRBJ2-3, with D maybe TRBD2 (6 bases). V gave up 7 bases and J gave up 8 bases, with 22 bases separating them. The CDR3 has 15 residues. The V gene's germline CDR1 is MNHNS and CDR2 SASEGT. The CDR3 here is CASTSAGTPQSTQYF. CDR3 nucleotides: TGTGCCAGCACCTCGGCGGGAACACCACAGTCTACGCAGTATTTT.

This clone has just one count. The chain couples TRBV5-8 to TRBJ1-2; D possibly corresponds to TRBD1 (6 bases). Between the trimmed V and J ends, which lost 0 bases and 7 bases, there was a span of 10 bases. The germline CDR1 and CDR2 sequences are SGHTS and YDEGEE. The CDR3 is 13 residues long. The CDR3 DNA reads as TGTGCCAGCAGCTTGGTACACAGGGCTGGCTACACCTTC. Translation gives CASSLVHRAGYTF.

Only one count was recorded for this clone. The chain carries TRBV20-1 and TRBJ2-7, with unresolved D. V was cut by 3 bases and J by 4 bases, with 7 bases left in between. CDR3 length: 11 residues. Germline CDR1 and CDR2: DFQATT and SNEGSKA (reference sequence). The chain's CDR3 is CSASRSYEQYF. The CDR3 DNA is TGCAGTGCTAGCAGATCATACGAGCAGTACTTC.

Written as DNA, the CDR3 is TGCGCCAGCAGAGAGGACAGGGGGGGAGACTACGAGCAGTACTTC. Translating it yields CASREDRGGDYEQYF. The chain recombines TRBV5-1 with TRBJ2-7, with 10 bases lining up with TRBD1. There are 15 residues in the CDR3. Unmatched junction bases numbered 8, after V lost 5 bases and J lost 3 bases. CDR1 is SGHRS, CDR2 YFSETQ, per germline.

The genes are TRBV29-1 and TRBJ2-1, with a possible D match to TRBD2 (5 bases). This CDR3 comprises 17 residues. The V gene lost 0 bases and the J gene lost 4 bases, with 19 bases spanning the gap. Germline V gene sequence: CDR1 SQVTM, CDR2 ANQGSEA. The chain's CDR3 is CSVEDTPEAGFYNEQFF. The CDR3 nucleotides read TGCAGCGTTGAAGATACCCCAGAGGCGGGCTTTTACAATGAGCAGTTCTTC.

The chain employs TRBV28 and TRBJ1-2; no definite D call. Germline CDR1 and CDR2: MDHEN and SYDVKM. This CDR3 has 13 amino acids. Deletions cut 3 bases from V and 2 bases from J, with 7 bases between. Here the CDR3 reads CASSLGRNYGYTF. CDR3 coding DNA: TGTGCCAGCAGTTTGGGCAGGAACTATGGCTACACCTTC.

J is TRBJ2-7 and V is TRBV5-1; no definite D call. V was trimmed by 1 base and J by 5 bases, leaving 7 bases between them. CDR3 length equals 12 residues. CDR1 SGHRS and CDR2 YFSETQ come from the germline V gene. CDR3 DNA sequence: TGCGCCAGCAGCTTGACAGCAAACGAGCAGTACTTC. It is translated as CASSLTANEQYF.

This sequence joins TRBV6-6 and TRBJ1-4; D gene ambiguous. The germline CDR1 and CDR2 sequences are MNHNY and SVGAGI (reference sequence). CDR3 length: 15 amino acids. Trimming shortened V by 7 bases and J by 4 bases, and 16 bases separated the two germline ends. The CDR3 DNA reads as TGTGCCAGCACAACCGGAGGCGGGCTTAATGAAAAACTGTTTTTT. The encoded protein is CASTTGGGLNEKLFF.

This clone came up once. The rearrangement uses TRBV7-2 and TRBJ2-7; 8 bases match TRBD1. The CDR3 sequence is 16 residues long. Trimming at V came to 4 bases and at J to 0 bases, leaving 8 bases not matched to a gene. The germline V gene has CDR1 SGHTA and CDR2 FQGNSA. The DNA of the CDR3 is TGTGCCAGCAGCTCCCGGACAGGGCCCCTCTCCTACGAGCAGTACTTC. Protein product: CASSSRTGPLSYEQYF.

The V call is TRBV5-5, the J call TRBJ2-2; D unclear. Germline V gene lookup returns CDR1 SGHKS and CDR2 YYEKEE (reference sequence). Trimming shortened V by 4 bases and J by 5 bases, and 6 bases separated the two germline ends. The CDR3 is 12 amino acids. This chain's CDR3 is CASSRHTGELFF. CDR3 DNA: TGTGCCAGCAGCCGACATACCGGGGAGCTGTTTTTT.

The V and J genes are TRBV5-4 and TRBJ2-2, with TRBD2 matching over 7 bases. V was clipped by 0 bases and J by 6 bases; unmatched bases: 5. This CDR3 contains 15 residues. Germline V gene sequence: CDR1 SGHNT, CDR2 YYREEE (reference sequence). CDR3 sequence reads: CASSLGGRVAGELFF. CDR3 coding DNA: TGTGCCAGCAGCTTGGGAGGGAGGGTGGCCGGGGAGCTGTTTTTT.

This sequence joins TRBV5-1 and TRBJ2-3; D is undetermined. CDR1 SGHRS and CDR2 YFSETQ come from the germline V gene. Trimming removed 0 bases at V and 3 bases at J, with 8 bases between. The CDR3 has 14 residues. The CDR3 sequence: CASSLAQSTDTQYF. CDR3 DNA: TGCGCCAGCAGCTTGGCGCAGTCTACAGATACGCAGTATTTT.